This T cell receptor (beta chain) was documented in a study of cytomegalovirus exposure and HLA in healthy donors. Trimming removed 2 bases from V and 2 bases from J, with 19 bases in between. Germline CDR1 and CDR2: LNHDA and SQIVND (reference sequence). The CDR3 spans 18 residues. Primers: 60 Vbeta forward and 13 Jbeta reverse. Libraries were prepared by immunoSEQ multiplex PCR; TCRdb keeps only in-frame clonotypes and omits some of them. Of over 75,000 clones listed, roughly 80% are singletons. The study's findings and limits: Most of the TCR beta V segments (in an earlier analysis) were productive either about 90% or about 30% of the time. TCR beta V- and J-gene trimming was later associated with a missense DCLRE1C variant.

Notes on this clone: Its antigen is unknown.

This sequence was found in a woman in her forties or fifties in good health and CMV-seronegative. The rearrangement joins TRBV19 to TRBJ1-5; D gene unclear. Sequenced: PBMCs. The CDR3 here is CASSIIEALNLGNQPQHF. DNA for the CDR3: TGTGCCAGTAGTATAATTGAGGCACTTAACCTAGGCAATCAGCCCCAGCATTTT.